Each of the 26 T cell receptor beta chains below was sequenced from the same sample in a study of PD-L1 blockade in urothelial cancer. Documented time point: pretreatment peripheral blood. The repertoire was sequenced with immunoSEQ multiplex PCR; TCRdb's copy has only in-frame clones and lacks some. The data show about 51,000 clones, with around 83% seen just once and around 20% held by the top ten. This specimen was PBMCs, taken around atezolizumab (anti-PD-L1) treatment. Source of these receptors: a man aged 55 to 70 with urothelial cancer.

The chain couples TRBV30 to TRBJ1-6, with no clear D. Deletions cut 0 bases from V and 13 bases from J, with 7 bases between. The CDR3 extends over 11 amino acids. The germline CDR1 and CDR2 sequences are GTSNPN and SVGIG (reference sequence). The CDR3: CAWSVGIPLHF. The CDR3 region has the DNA TGTGCCTGGAGTGTCGGGATTCCCCTCCACTTT. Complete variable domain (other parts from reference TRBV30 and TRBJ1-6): SQTIHQWPATLVQPVGSPLSLECTVEGTSNPNLYWYRQAAGRGLQLLFYSVGIGQISSEVPQNLSASRPQDRQFILSSKKLLLSDSGFYLCAWSVGIPLHFGNGTRLTVT.

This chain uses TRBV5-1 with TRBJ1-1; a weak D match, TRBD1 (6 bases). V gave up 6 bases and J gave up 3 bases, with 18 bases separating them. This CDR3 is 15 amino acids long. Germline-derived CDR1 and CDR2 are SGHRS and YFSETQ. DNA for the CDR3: TGCGCCAGCAAGGAAGTTTGGGGGCTAGACACTGAAGCTTTCTTT. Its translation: CASKEVWGLDTEAFF.

CDR3 DNA: TGTGCCAGCGGACCATGGACAGGGGGCATCGACGAGCAGTACTTC. It codes for CASGPWTGGIDEQYF. The chain recombines TRBV27 with TRBJ2-7, with 11 bases fitting TRBD1. With V trimmed by 8 bases and J by 5 bases, 11 bases remained unmatched. In germline, CDR1 is MNHEY, CDR2 SMNVEV (reference sequence). The length of the CDR3 is 15 residues.

The CDR3: CASSIGGAKSNQPQHF. CDR3 nucleotides: TGTGCCAGTAGTATCGGCGGGGCAAAAAGCAATCAGCCCCAGCATTTT. V gene TRBV19 combines with J gene TRBJ1-5; perhaps TRBD1 as D (5 bases). The germline V gene has CDR1 LNHDA and CDR2 SQIVND (reference sequence). The CDR3 spans 16 residues. V was trimmed by 3 bases and J by 1 base, leaving 13 bases between them.

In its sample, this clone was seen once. The CDR3: CASTRQGSGETQYF. In DNA form, the CDR3 reads TGTGCCAGCACCCGACAGGGATCGGGAGAGACCCAGTACTTC. J is TRBJ2-5 and V is TRBV7-8; 7 nucleotides agree with TRBD1. Germline assignment: CDR1 SGHVS and CDR2 FQNEAQ. With V trimmed by 7 bases and J by 4 bases, 9 bases remained unmatched. This CDR3 comprises 14 residues.

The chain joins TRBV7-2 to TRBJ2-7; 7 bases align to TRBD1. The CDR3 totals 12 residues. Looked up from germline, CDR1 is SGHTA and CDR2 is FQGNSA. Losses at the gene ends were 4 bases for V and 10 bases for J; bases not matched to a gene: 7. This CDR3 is CASSSRQGNQYF. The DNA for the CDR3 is TGTGCCAGCAGCTCGCGACAGGGAAATCAGTACTTC.

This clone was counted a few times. Written as DNA, the CDR3 is TGTGCCAGCAGACACAGGGGCTACACCTTC. It specifies CASRHRGYTF. V is TRBV6-4 and J is TRBJ1-2; D possibly corresponds to TRBD1 (5 bases). The CDR3 loop spans 10 amino acids. Germline values: CDR1 MRHNA, CDR2 SNTAGT. With 6 bases removed from V and 8 bases from J, the gap between germline ends came to 7 bases.

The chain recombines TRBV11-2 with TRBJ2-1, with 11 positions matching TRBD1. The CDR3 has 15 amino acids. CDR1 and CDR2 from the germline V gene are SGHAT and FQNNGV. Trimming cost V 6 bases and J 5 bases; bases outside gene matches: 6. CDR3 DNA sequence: TGTGCCAGCAGGGAAGGACAGGGGGCAAACAATGAGCAGTTCTTC. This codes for CASREGQGANNEQFF.

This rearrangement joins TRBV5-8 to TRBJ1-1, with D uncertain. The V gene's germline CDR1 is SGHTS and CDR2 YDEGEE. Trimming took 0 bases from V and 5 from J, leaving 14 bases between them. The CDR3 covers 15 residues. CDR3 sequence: CASSLVSTGRTEAFF. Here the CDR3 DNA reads TGTGCCAGCAGCTTGGTGTCCACGGGAAGGACTGAAGCTTTCTTT.

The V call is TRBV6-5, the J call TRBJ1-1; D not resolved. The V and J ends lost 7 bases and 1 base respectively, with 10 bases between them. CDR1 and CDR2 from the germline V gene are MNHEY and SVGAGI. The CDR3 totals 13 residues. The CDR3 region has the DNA TGTGCCAGCACCAACTCCAAGAACACTGAAGCTTTCTTT. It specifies CASTNSKNTEAFF.

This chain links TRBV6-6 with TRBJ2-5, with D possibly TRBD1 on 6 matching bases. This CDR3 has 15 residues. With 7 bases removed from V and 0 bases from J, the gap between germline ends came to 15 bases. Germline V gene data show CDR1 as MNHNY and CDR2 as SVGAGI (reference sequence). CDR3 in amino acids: CASTAAGADQETQYF. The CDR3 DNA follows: TGTGCCAGCACGGCGGCAGGGGCCGACCAAGAGACCCAGTACTTC.

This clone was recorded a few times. This chain's CDR3 is CAWSGTEGFYEQYF. CDR3 nucleotide sequence: TGTGCCTGGAGTGGAACAGAAGGATTCTACGAGCAGTACTTC. The J gene is TRBJ2-7, the V gene TRBV30; D ambiguous. Per the germline V gene, CDR1 is GTSNPN and CDR2 is SVGIG (reference sequence). The CDR3 is 14 amino acids. V lost 1 base and J lost 3, with 13 bases in between.

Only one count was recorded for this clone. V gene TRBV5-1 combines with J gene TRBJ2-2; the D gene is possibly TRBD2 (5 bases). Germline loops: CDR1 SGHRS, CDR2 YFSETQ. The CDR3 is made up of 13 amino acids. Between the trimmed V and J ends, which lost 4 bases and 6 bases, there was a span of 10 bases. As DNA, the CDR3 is TGCGCCAGCAGCCGTGCCGGGGCCGGGGAGCTGTTTTTT. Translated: CASSRAGAGELFF.

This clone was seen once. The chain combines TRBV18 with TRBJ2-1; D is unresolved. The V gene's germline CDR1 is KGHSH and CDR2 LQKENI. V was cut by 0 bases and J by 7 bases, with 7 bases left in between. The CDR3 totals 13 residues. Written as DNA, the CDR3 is TGTGCCAGCTCACCACCATCGCAGAATGAGCAGTTCTTC. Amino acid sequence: CASSPPSQNEQFF.

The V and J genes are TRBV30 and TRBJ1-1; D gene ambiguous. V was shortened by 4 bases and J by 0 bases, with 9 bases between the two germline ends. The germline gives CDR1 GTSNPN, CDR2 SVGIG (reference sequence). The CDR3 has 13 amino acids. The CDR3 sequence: CAWNPGVNTEAFF. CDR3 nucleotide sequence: TGTGCCTGGAACCCCGGGGTGAACACTGAAGCTTTCTTT.

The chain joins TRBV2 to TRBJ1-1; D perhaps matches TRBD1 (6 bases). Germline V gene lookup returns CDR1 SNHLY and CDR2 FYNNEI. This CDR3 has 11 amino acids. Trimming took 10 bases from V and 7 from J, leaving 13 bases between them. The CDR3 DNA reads TGTGCCACTACAGGGAAAGTTGAAGCTTTCTTT. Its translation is CATTGKVEAFF.

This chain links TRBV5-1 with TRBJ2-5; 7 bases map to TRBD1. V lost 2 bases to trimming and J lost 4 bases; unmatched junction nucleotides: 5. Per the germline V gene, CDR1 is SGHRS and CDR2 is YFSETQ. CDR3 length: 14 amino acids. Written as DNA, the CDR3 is TGCGCCAGCAGCTTTCAGGGGGTGCGAGAGACCCAGTACTTC. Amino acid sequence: CASSFQGVRETQYF.

CDR3 sequence reads: CAISRTGGQTNYGYTF. As DNA, the CDR3 is TGTGCCATCAGCCGGACAGGGGGTCAGACTAACTATGGCTACACCTTC. The rearrangement uses TRBV10-3 and TRBJ1-2; 10 nucleotides line up with TRBD1. The V gene end was trimmed by 6 bases and the J gene end by 0 bases; junction bases not matched to a gene: 7. Germline V CDR1 and CDR2: ENHRY, SYGVKD. This CDR3 spans 16 amino acids.

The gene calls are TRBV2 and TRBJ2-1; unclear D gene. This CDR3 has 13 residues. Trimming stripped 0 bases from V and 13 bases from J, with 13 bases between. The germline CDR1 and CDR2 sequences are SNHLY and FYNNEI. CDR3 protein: CASSEALPSLQFF. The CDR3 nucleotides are TGTGCCAGCAGTGAAGCGCTTCCTAGTCTCCAGTTCTTC. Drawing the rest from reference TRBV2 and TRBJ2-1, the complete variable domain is EPEVTQTPSHQVTQMGQEVILRCVPISNHLYFYWYRQILGQKVEFLVSFYNNEISEKSEIFDDQFSVERPDGSNFTLKIRSTKLEDSAMYFCASSEALPSLQFFGPGTRLTVL.

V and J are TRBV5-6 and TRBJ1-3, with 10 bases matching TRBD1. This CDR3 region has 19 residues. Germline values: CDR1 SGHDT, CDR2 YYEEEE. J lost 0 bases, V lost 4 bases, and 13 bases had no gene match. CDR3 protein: CASSPKAGTGDFSGNTIYF. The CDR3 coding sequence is TGTGCCAGCAGCCCCAAGGCCGGGACAGGGGATTTCTCTGGAAACACCATATATTTT.

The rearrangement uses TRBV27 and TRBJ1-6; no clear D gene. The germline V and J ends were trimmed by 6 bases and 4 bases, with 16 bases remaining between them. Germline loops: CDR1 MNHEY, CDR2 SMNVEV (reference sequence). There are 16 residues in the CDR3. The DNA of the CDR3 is TGTGCCAGCAGAGACGGAGGACTGATGTATAATTCACCCCTCCACTTT. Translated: CASRDGGLMYNSPLHF.

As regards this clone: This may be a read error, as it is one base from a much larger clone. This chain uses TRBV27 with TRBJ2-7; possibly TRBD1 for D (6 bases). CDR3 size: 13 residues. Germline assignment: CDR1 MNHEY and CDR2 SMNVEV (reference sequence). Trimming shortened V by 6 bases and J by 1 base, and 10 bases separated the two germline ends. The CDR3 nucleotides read TGTGCCAGCAGCCAGGACAGTTCCTACGAGCAGTACTTC. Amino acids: CASSQDSSYEQYF.

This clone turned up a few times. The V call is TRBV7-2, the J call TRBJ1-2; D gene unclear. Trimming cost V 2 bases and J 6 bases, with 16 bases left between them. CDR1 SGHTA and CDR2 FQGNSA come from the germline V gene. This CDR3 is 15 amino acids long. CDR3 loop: CASSLTRGRTNGYTF. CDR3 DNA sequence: TGTGCCAGCAGCTTAACTAGAGGACGTACGAATGGCTACACCTTC.

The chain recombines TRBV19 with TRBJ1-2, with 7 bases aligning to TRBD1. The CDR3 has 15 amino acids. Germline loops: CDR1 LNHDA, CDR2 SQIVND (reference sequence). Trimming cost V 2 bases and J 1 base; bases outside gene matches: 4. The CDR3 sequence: CASSIHRGGNYGYTF. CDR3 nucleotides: TGTGCCAGTAGTATACACAGGGGTGGTAACTATGGCTACACCTTC. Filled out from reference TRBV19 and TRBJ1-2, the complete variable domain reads DGGITQSPKYLFRKEGQNVTLSCEQNLNHDAMYWYRQDPGQGLRLIYYSQIVNDFQKGDIAEGYSVSREKKESFPLTVTSAQKNPTAFYLCASSIHRGGNYGYTFGSGTRLTVV.

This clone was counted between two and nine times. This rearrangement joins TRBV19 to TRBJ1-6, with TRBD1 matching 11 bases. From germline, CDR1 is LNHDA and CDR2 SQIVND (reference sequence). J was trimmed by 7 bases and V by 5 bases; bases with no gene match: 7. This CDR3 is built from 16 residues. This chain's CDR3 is CASSVGQGAKNSPLHF. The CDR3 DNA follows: TGTGCCAGTAGTGTCGGACAGGGGGCAAAGAATTCACCCCTCCACTTT.

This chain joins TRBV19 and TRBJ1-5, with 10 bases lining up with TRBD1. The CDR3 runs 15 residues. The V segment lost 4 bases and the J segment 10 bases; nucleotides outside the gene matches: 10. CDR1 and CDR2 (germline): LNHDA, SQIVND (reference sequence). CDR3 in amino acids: CASSTPGTGVRPQHF. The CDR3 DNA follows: TGTGCCAGTAGTACCCCCGGGACAGGGGTTCGTCCCCAGCATTTT.